This TCR beta chain was sequenced in a study of cytomegalovirus exposure and HLA in healthy donors. Study-level results: Among TCR beta chains, those listed as cytomegalovirus-associated numbered more than 150.

CDR3 size: 16 residues. Germline trimming cut 2 bases from V and 2 bases from J; bases unmatched to any gene: 5. Germline-derived CDR1 and CDR2 are MDHEN and SYDVKM. Notes on this clone: The antigen is unknown.

Assay: immunoSEQ multiplex PCR; the TCRdb copy retains only in-frame clones and omits some. This table holds roughly 130,000 clones, around 90% found once. This clonotype was obtained from a woman in her 30s in good health and CMV-seropositive. The gene calls are TRBV28 and TRBJ2-1; 8 bases map to TRBD2. Specimen: PBMCs. The CDR3 region has the DNA TGTGCCAGCAGTTTACCACTAGCGGTTCCCTACAATGAGCAGTTCTTC. Translation gives CASSLPLAVPYNEQFF.